This TCR beta chain was recorded in a study of cytomegalovirus exposure and HLA in healthy donors. Germline-derived CDR1 and CDR2 are LNHDA and SQIVND (reference sequence). The ends were cut back, 6 bases at V and 0 bases at J, with 12 bases in the middle. The CDR3 length is 14 residues. Here immunoSEQ multiplex PCR was the method, and the copy in TCRdb shows in-frame clones only, minus some. This table has 250,000 or so clones, roughly nine tenths appearing once. This receptor was taken from a man younger than 30 in good health and CMV-seropositive. The sequenced material came from PBMCs. The chain is built from TRBV19 and TRBJ2-7; possible D gene TRBD2, 6 bases. The CDR3 here is CASSRDLSSYEQYF. For the CDR3, the DNA is TGTGCCAGTAGCCGGGACTTAAGCTCCTACGAGCAGTACTTC.